Listed below are T cell receptor beta chains from one sample, sequenced in a study of CD8 T cells in ankylosing spondylitis. Each CDR3 protein gets one entry after TCRdb re-called the 5' RACE reads with MiXCR. The sample lists about 240,000 distinct CDR3 sequences; roughly 8.6% were seen once. Input material: blood, either unsorted or a sorted T cell fraction (not recorded which). The source is a male donor with ankylosing spondylitis or in good health (not recorded which). Each CDR3 is given with its conserved first and last residue. The D gene is left open where the match is weak. The size entry is marked missing in some rows and otherwise reads once, few, many or a size class.

>TRBJ1-1|.|many|TRBV20-1
CSAISELNTEAFF
TGCAGTGCTATTTCCGAGCTGAACACTGAAGCTTTCTTT
>TRBJ1-2|.|many|TRBV20-1
CSARDSGTPYGYTF
TGCAGTGCTAGAGATTCCGGGACTCCCTATGGCTACACCTTC
>TRBJ1-1|TRBD1|many|TRBV20-1
CSARDRTGWTEAFF
TGCAGTGCTAGAGACCGGACAGGGTGGACTGAAGCTTTCTTT
>TRBJ2-3|.|many|TRBV11-3
CASSLDRFTDTQYF
TGTGCCAGCAGCTTAGACAGGTTCACAGATACGCAGTATTTT
>TRBJ1-6|.|many|TRBV7-9
CASSLKESPLHF
TGTGCCAGCAGCTTAAAGGAATCACCCCTCCACTTT
>TRBJ1-4|TRBD1|.|TRBV5-5
CASSLAGGSEKLFF
TGTGCCAGCAGCTTGGCAGGGGGTTCCGAAAAACTGTTTTTT
>TRBJ2-3|.|many|TRBV27
CASSFRPTDTQYF
TGTGCCAGCAGTTTTAGGCCCACAGATACGCAGTATTTT
>TRBJ2-7|.|many|TRBV6-6
CASSSPNYEQYF
TGTGCCAGCAGTTCTCCTAACTACGAGCAGTACTTC
>TRBJ1-1|TRBD1|few|TRBV10-3
CAIWTGVFTEAFF
TGTGCCATATGGACAGGCGTATTCACTGAAGCTTTCTTT
>TRBJ2-5|TRBD1|few|TRBV5-1
CASSFYRGHETQYF
TGCGCCAGCAGCTTTTACAGGGGGCACGAGACCCAGTACTTC
>TRBJ2-1|.|many|TRBV29-1
CSVYSVLEQFF
TGCAGCGTTTACAGTGTACTTGAGCAGTTCTTC
>TRBJ2-6|.|few|TRBV18
CASSPAGSTVLTF
TGTGCCAGCTCACCTGCAGGGTCTACCGTCCTGACTTTC
>TRBJ2-7|.|many|TRBV6-1
CASSRPGFSYEQYF
TGTGCCAGCAGCCGTCCGGGGTTCTCCTACGAGCAGTACTTC
>TRBJ2-1|TRBD2|many|TRBV7-9
CASSLAGGLASYNEQFF
TGTGCCAGCAGCTTAGCTGGGGGACTAGCGTCCTACAATGAGCAGTTCTTC
>TRBJ1-3|.|many|TRBV5-1
CASSSDPGRTIYF
TGCGCCAGCAGCTCCGACCCAGGAAGGACCATATATTTT
>TRBJ2-1|.|.|TRBV20-1
CSAKGLSHNEQFF
TGCAGTGCTAAGGGACTCTCCCACAATGAGCAGTTCTTC
>TRBJ1-1|.|.|TRBV5-1
CASSREGRNVEAFF
TGCGCCAGCAGCCGAGAGGGACGGAACGTTGAAGCTTTCTTT
>TRBJ1-1|.|many|TRBV5-1
CASSVQRNTEAFF
TGCGCCAGCAGCGTACAGAGGAACACTGAAGCTTTCTTT
>TRBJ1-5|.|many|TRBV5-1
CASSLGEGFGGPQHF
TGCGCCAGCAGCTTGGGGGAGGGCTTCGGGGGACCCCAGCATTTT
>TRBJ1-5|.|many|TRBV5-5
CASSLKQGGNSNQPQHF
TGTGCCAGCAGCTTGAAACAGGGAGGGAATAGCAATCAGCCCCAGCATTTT
>TRBJ2-7|.|many|TRBV2
CASSESSGQYF
TGTGCCAGCAGTGAGTCGAGTGGGCAGTACTTC
>TRBJ2-3|.|few|TRBV7-2
CASSLWPGAGGDTQYF
TGTGCCAGCAGCTTATGGCCAGGGGCCGGCGGGGATACGCAGTATTTT
>TRBJ2-2|TRBD2|many|TRBV20-1
CSARASGRNTGELFF
TGCAGTGCTCGCGCTAGCGGGAGGAACACCGGGGAGCTGTTTTTT
>TRBJ1-1|.|few|TRBV25-1
CASQPIAGNTEAFF
TGTGCCAGCCAACCCATCGCCGGGAACACTGAAGCTTTCTTT
>TRBJ1-2|.|many|TRBV20-1
CSAPLRTDNYGYTF
TGCAGTGCCCCGCTCCGGACAGATAACTATGGCTACACCTTC
>TRBJ1-2|TRBD1|many|TRBV7-2
CASSFGQGPTGGGYTF
TGTGCCAGCAGCTTCGGACAGGGGCCCACTGGTGGGGGCTACACCTTC
>TRBJ2-7|.|many|TRBV30
CAWSTGHFYEQYF
TGTGCCTGGAGTACGGGACATTTCTACGAGCAGTACTTC
>TRBJ2-2|.|.|TRBV7-9
CASSLDVGAGELFF
TGTGCCAGCAGCTTAGACGTAGGGGCCGGGGAGCTGTTTTTT
>TRBJ2-7|TRBD2|many|TRBV5-5
CASSSTSGYEQYF
TGTGCCAGCAGCTCGACTAGCGGCTACGAGCAGTACTTC
>TRBJ2-4|.|many|TRBV5-1
CASSTGRAANGIQYF
TGCGCCAGCAGTACAGGGCGGGCGGCAAACGGCATTCAGTACTTC
>TRBJ2-1|.|few|TRBV20-1
CSAREGAMVNEQFF
TGCAGTGCTAGAGAAGGGGCGATGGTCAATGAGCAGTTCTTC
>TRBJ2-7|TRBD2|many|TRBV27
CASSPDLAGATYEQYF
TGTGCCAGCAGTCCGGATCTAGCGGGGGCAACCTACGAGCAGTACTTC
>TRBJ2-7|.|many|TRBV6-2/TRBV6-3
CASSNSYEQYF
TGTGCCAGCAGCAACTCCTACGAGCAGTACTTC
>TRBJ1-4|TRBD1|.|TRBV20-1
CSAGTGGSEKLFF
TGCAGTGCGGGTACAGGGGGTTCTGAAAAACTGTTTTTT
>TRBJ2-7|TRBD2|few|TRBV20-1
CSASPTGGGKAYF
TGCAGTGCTAGCCCCACCGGCGGGGGAAAGGCGTACTTC
>TRBJ1-4|.|many|TRBV9
CASSIRGREGEKLFF
TGTGCCAGCAGCATCCGGGGCAGGGAGGGCGAAAAACTGTTTTTT
>TRBJ1-3|.|many|TRBV12-3/TRBV12-4
CASRGYSGNTIYF
TGTGCCAGCAGGGGGTACTCTGGAAACACCATATATTTT
>TRBJ2-1|TRBD1|many|TRBV4-1
CASSQEQFGQVHYNEQFF
TGCGCCAGCAGCCAAGAACAATTCGGACAGGTTCACTACAATGAGCAGTTCTTC
>TRBJ2-7|.|.|TRBV10-1
CACSAGVGYEQYF
TGCGCCTGCAGTGCCGGGGTGGGCTACGAGCAGTACTTC
>TRBJ2-2|.|many|TRBV7-2
CASSLLGELFF
TGTGCCAGCAGCTTATTGGGGGAGCTGTTTTTT
>TRBJ2-6|TRBD1|many|TRBV30
CALPWGQRSGANVLTF
TGTGCCTTACCTTGGGGACAGAGGTCTGGGGCCAACGTCCTGACTTTC
>TRBJ2-1|.|.|TRBV7-2
CASSQGNANEQFF
TGTGCCAGCAGCCAGGGGAACGCCAATGAGCAGTTCTTC
>TRBJ2-2|TRBD2|many|TRBV7-9
CASGSSGRNTGELFF
TGTGCCAGCGGTTCTAGCGGGAGGAACACCGGGGAGCTGTTTTTT
>TRBJ2-1|.|many|TRBV20-1
CSAREHNEQFF
TGCAGTGCTAGAGAACACAATGAGCAGTTCTTC
>TRBJ1-1|.|.|TRBV19
CASTDTYTEAFF
TGTGCCAGTACTGACACCTACACTGAAGCTTTCTTT